This T cell receptor beta chain was sequenced during a study of CD8+ T cells in alopecia areata. Overall study: Each day, treated patients took oral tofacitinib twice, at 5 to 10 mg per dose. Whole-study results and caveats: Normal skin's resident alphabeta T cells are sequenced alongside lesional scalp T cells. Researchers report lesional scalp, most notably alopecia totalis/universalis, outstripped normal scalp in clonality.

Documented treatment: oral pan-JAK inhibitor, 5-10 mg twice daily. Researchers picked out CD4+ and CD8+ T cells from PBMCs by sorting. CDR1 is SQVTM, CDR2 ANQGSEA, per germline. This CDR3 region has 13 residues. V lost 6 bases, J lost 3 bases, and 5 bases stayed unmatched. Sequencing templates came from extracted RNA that was reverse transcribed into cDNA. Clones were read by immunoSEQ multiplex PCR, and TCRdb kept only the in-frame ones, dropping some. The sample lists some 110,000 clones, 58% occurring once. Points on this clone: Its specificity is not known.

This sequence joins TRBV29-1 and TRBJ2-3; 8 bases line up with TRBD1. The sequencing here drew on CD8+ T cells sorted from blood, taken at week 4, from a patient treated with tofacitinib. This TCR derives from a human donor with alopecia areata. CDR3 sequence: CSVLDRVTDTQYF. In DNA, the CDR3 is TGCAGCGTCCTGGACAGGGTGACAGATACGCAGTATTTT.